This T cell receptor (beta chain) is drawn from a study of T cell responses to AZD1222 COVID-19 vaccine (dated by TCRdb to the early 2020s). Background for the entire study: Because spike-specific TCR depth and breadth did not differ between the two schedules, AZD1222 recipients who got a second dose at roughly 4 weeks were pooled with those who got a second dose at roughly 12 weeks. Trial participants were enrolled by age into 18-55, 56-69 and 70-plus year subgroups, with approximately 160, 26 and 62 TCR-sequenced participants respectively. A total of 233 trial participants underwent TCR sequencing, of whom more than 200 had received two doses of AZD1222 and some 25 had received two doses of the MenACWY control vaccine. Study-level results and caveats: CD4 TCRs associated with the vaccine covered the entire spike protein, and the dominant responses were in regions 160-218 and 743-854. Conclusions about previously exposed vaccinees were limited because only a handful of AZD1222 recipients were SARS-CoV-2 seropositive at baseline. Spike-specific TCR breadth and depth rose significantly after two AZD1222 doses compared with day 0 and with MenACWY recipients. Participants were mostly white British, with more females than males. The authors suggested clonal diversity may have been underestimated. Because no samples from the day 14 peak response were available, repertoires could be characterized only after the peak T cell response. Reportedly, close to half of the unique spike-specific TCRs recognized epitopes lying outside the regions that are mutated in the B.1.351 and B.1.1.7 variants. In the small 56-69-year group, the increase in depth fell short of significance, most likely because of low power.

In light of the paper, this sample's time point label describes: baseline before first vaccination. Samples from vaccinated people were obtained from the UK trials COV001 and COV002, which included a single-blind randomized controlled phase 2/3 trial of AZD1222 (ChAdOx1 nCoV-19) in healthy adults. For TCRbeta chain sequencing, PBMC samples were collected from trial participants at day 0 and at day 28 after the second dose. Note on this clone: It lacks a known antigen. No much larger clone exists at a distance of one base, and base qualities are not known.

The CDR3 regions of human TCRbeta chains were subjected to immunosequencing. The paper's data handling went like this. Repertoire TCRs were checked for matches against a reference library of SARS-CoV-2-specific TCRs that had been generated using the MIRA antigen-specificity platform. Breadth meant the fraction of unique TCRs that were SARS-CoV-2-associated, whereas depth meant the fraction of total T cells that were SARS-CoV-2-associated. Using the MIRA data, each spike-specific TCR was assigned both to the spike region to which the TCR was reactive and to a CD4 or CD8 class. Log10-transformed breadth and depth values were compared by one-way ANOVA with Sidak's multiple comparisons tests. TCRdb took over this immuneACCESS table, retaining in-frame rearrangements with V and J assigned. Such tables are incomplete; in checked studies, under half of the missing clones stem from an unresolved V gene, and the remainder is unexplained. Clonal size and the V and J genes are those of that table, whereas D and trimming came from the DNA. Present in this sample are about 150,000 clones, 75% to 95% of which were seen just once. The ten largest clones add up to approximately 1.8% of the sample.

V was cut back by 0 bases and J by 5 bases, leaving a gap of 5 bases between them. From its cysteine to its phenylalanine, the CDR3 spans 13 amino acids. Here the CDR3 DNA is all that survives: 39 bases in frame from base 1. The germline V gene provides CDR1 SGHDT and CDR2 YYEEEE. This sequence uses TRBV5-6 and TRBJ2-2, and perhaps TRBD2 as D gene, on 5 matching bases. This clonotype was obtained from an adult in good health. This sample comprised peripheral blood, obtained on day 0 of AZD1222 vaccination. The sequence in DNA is TGTGCCAGCAGCTTGGTAGCGACCGGGGAGCTGTTTTTT. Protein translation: CASSLVATGELFF.